This entry features one TCR beta chain sequence. Antigen specificity is unknown. This CDR3 comprises 13 residues. V lost 6 bases and J 7 bases, leaving 12 bases between the germline ends. CDR1 SEHNR and CDR2 FQNEAQ come from the germline V gene (reference sequence). This sample is part of a study of blood T cells in healthy people across ages. With a J-beta primer mix and a sample-barcoded 5' primer, a second PCR ran about 7 to 12 cycles. Carrying 12 random nucleotides, a template-switch adaptor labeled each individual cDNA molecule. Each CDR3 protein gets one entry after TCRdb re-called the 5' RACE reads with MiXCR. This sample carries nearly 800,000 distinct CDR3 sequences, approximately 25% of them seen once, and the ten largest clones take roughly 3.8%. Study conclusions and caveats: Comparison with aged donors showed that long-lived donors had more naive CD4+ cells and higher diversity. Older age coincided with a roughly linear decline in TCR beta diversity per million T cells.

Separately, the same data were catalogued under a study of T cells of mothers and their children.

This chain links TRBV7-9 with TRBJ1-4; D unclear. The clonotype originates from a boy younger than 18 in good health. Sequencing was performed on blood. Written as DNA, the CDR3 is TGTGCCAGCAGGGACCCGTTTCTTGAAAAACTGTTTTTT. Its translation is CASRDPFLEKLFF.